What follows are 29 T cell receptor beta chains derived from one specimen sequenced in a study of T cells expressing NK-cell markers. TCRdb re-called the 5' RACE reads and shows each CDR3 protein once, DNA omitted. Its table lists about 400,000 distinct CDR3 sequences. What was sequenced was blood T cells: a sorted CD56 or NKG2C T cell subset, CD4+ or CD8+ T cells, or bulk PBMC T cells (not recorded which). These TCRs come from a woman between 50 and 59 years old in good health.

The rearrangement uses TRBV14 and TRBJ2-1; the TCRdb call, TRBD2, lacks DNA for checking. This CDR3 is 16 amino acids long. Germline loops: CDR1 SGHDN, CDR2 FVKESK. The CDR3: CASSPLSGRVDNEQFF. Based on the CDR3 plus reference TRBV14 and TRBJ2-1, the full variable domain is EAGVTQFPSHSVIEKGQTVTLRCDPISGHDNLYWYRRVMGKEIKFLLHFVKESKQDESGMPNNRFLAERTGGTYSTLKVQPAELEDSGVYFCASSPLSGRVDNEQFFGPGTRLTVL.

The CDR3 spells CASSKEGLEQFF. The rearrangement joins TRBV5-1 to TRBJ2-1; TCRdb selects TRBD2, and the lack of DNA leaves this call unchecked. The germline V gene has CDR1 SGHRS and CDR2 YFSETQ. This CDR3 region has 12 residues.

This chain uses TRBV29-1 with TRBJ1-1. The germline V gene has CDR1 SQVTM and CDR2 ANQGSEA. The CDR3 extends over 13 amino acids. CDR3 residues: CSVVWGLATEAFF.

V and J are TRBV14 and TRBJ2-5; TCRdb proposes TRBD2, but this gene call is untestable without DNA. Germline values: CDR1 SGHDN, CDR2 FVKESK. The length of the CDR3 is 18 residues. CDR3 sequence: CASSSDPGLVYPRETQYF.

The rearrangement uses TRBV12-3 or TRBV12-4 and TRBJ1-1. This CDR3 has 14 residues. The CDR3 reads CASSLMAGNTEAFF.

This CDR3 reads CSADDNTDTQYF. The rearrangement joins TRBV20-1 to TRBJ2-3. Germline CDR1 reads DFQATT; CDR2 reads SNEGSKA (reference sequence). The CDR3 covers 12 residues.

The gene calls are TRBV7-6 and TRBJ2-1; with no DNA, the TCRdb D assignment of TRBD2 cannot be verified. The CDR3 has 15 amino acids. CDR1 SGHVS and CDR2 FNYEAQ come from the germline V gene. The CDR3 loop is CASSWTSGKINEQFF.

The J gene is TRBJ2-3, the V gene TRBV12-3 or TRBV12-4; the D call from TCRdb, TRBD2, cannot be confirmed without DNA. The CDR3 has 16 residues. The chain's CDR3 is CASSAHIAGYTDTQYF.

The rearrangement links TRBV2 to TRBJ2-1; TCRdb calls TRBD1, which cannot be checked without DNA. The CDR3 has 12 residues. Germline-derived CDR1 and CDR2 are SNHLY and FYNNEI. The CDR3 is CVSLLGAYEQFF.

This CDR3 reads CASRPARAGELFF. This chain links TRBV12-3 or TRBV12-4 with TRBJ2-2. This CDR3 is 13 amino acids long.

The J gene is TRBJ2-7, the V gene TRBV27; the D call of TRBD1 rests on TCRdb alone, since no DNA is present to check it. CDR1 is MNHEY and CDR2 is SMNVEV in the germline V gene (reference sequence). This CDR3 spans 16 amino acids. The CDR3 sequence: CASSFPRGQGDYEQYF.

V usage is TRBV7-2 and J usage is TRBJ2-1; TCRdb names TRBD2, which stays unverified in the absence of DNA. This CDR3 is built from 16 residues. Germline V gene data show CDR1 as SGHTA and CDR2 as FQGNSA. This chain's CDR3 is CASNSGAAGGYNEQFF.

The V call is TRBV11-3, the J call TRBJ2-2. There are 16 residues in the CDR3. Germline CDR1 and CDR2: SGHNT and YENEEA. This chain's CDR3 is CASSLAPWDQTGELFF.

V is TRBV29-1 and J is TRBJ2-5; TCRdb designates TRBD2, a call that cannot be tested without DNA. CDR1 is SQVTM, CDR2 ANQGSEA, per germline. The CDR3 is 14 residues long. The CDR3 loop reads CSVEDGLFQETQYF. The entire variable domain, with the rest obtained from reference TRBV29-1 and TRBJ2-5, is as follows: SAVISQKPSRDICQRGTSLTIQCQVDSQVTMMFWYRQQPGQSLTLIATANQGSEATYESGFVIDKFPISRPNLTFSTLTVSNMSPEDSSIYLCSVEDGLFQETQYFGPGTRLLVL.

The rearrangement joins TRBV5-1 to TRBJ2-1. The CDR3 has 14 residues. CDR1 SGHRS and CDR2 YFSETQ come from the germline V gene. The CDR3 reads CASSVDPPYSEQFF.

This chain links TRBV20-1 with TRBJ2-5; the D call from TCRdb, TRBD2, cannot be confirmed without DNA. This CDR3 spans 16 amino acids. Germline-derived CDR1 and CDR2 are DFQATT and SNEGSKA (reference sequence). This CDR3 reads CSAGIKGTELQETQYF.

The CDR3 spells CASRPGDGGLDEQFF. The chain has TRBV12-3 or TRBV12-4 and TRBJ2-1; with no DNA, the TCRdb D assignment of TRBD1 cannot be verified. The CDR3 runs to 15 residues.

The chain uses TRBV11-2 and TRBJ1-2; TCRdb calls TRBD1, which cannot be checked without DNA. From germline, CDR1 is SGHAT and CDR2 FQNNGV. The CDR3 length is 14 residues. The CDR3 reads CASSSETGANGYTF.

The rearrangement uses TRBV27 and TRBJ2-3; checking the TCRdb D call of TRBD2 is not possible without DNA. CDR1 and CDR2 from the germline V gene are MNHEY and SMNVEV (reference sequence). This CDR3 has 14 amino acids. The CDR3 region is CASGGLAGTDTQYF.

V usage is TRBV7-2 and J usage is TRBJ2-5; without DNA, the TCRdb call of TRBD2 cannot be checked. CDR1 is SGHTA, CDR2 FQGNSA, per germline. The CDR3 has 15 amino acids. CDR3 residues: CASSQTLEGQETQYF.

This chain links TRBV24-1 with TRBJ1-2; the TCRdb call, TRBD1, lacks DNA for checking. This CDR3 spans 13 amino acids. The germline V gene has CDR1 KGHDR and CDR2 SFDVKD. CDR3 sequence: CATSSNRVGGYTF.

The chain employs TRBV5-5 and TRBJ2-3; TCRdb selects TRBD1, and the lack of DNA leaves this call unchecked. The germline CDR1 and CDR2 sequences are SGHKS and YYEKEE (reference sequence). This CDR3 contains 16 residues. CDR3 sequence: CASSLGAVDPTDTQYF.

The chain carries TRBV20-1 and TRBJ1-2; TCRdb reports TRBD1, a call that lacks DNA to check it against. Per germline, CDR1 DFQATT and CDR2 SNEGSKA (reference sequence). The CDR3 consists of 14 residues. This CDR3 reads CSAPETGADYGYTF.

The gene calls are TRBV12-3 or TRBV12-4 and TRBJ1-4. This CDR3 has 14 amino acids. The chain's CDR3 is CASGFPTSGEKLFF.

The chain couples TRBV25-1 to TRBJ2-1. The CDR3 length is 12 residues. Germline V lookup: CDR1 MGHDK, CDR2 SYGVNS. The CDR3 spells CASSEISNEQFF.

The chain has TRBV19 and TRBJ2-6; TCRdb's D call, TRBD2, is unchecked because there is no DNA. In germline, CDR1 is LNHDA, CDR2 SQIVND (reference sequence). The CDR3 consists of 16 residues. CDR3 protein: CASTLPLPTGANVLTF.

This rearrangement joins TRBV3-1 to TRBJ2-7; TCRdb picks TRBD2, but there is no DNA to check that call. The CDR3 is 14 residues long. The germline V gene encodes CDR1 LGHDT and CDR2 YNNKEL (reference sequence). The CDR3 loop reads CATQDSGRAREQYF.

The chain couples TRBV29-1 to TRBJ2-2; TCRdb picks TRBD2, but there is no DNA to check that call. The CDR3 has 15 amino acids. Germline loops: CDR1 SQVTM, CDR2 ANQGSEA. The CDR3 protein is CSVGGSGMNTGELFF.

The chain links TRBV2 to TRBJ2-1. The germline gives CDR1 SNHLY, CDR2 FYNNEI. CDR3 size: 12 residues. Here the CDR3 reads CASSEPRDEQFF.